This T cell receptor beta chain is drawn from a study of human T cells and chemical hapten exposure (dated by TCRdb to the early 2020s). Regarding the study in general: For sensitization, 2% DPC in acetone was applied to a roughly 2 cm by roughly 2 cm area of upper inner arm skin. Throughout the approximately 26-week study period, patients were also given weekly therapeutic DPC doses on the scalp. Patch testing on the upper back used Finn chambers containing 0.01% DPC, with scoring done after 6 days according to International Contact Dermatitis Research Group standards. The mostly female patient cohort included alopecia areata with under or over 50% scalp involvement, alopecia totalis and alopecia universalis. Libraries were combined into a pool for sequencing, and differences in TCR yield between samples came mainly from small differences in library volumes within the pool. The study tracked peripheral blood TCR repertoire changes in vivo during primary and secondary sensitization to the hapten diphenylcyclopropenone (DPC) in alopecia patients. Blood samples were taken from patients before sensitization (week 0) and at 2, 6 and about 24 weeks after DPC sensitization. For TCR sequencing, blood came from some 31 alopecia patients at anywhere from one to four time points (pre-sensitization, 2, 6 and 24 weeks). Here is what the overall study found, with its caveats: Alopecia, a presumed autoimmune disease, was present in all patients, so the immune response of the patients might differ from that of healthy individuals. Significantly more large CDR3 similarity clusters were formed by expanded TCRs than by pre-sensitization or healthy control sets, consistent with antigen-driven responses. After repeated subsampling, the strength of the expansion versus patch-test correlation and the threshold at which it became significant changed. The number of PT1 expanded TCRs positively correlated with patch test score, significant at thresholds 8, 16 and 32 but not 4. The number of TCRs above 1 in 1000 frequency did not change with DPC sensitization; there was no evidence of global repertoire structure alterations.

The germline V gene sets CDR1 to ENHRY and CDR2 to SYGVKD. The CDR3, from cysteine to phenylalanine, totals 12 residues. Solely the CDR3 DNA is kept, with 36 bases framed from the first base. V lost 4 bases and J lost 5 bases; the stretch between them is 7 bases long. What the time point label conveys for this sample: pre-sensitization, week 0. The sample's treatment or condition label, in plain terms: therapeutic diphenylcyclopropenone sensitization with weekly scalp DPC. Blood at each patch-test visit was drawn before the patch test was applied. Patients were eligible if aged 18 to 70, diagnosed with alopecia and judged suitable for DPC therapy, and pregnant patients were excluded. Unfractionated whole blood was collected in Tempus Blood RNA tubes, and total RNA was extracted from that blood. The library came from RACE. The data were produced on a NextSeq 500. During library preparation, unique molecular identifiers were attached to individual cDNA molecules so that TCRs could be counted quantitatively and reproducibly. Each blood RNA sample was used to sequence both TCR alpha and TCR beta chains. Per the original workflow: Samples had a median of roughly 87,000 TCRs, with a range from about 23,224 to 750,000. V, J and CDR3 annotation of the TCR reads was carried out using the Decombinator software suite. For PS versus PT1 abundance plots, all samples were subsampled to the same number of TCRs (28,000). TCRs were defined as expanded if absent before sensitization and observed at least eight times at the 2-week time point. TCRdb trimmed public reads at Q25 via fastp, called clones via MiXCR and kept in-frame beta chains. All rows with the same CDR3 protein become a single entry with the most common DNA and genes. TCRdb, not the original authors, processed these V and J calls. Recorded for this sample are 180,000 or so distinct CDR3 sequences; approximately 31% of them occurred a single time. The top ten clones comprise 2.9% of the sample.

In this sample, this clonotype turned up a few times. Its specific antigen is unknown. No qualities accompany the bases; no much larger clone lies one base away. The receptor was isolated from a woman under 40 with alopecia areata. Some clones in this sample may be carry-over from other donors' samples. The source was whole blood, collected in connection with sensitization to the hapten diphenylcyclopropenone (DPC). This chain is built from TRBV10-3 and TRBJ2-3; TRBD1 is a weak D gene call, 5 bases matching. The CDR3 region reads CAISGGRDTQYF. The DNA sequence is given as TGTGCCATCAGTGGGGGCCGAGATACGCAGTATTTT.